The subject of this entry is one T cell receptor (beta chain). Data came from immunoSEQ multiplex PCR; TCRdb stores just in-frame clones and leaves some out. The sample consists of under 70,000 clones, roughly 89% of them appearing once. This entry is derived from a study of T cell changes during pregnancy in multiple sclerosis. From germline, CDR1 is SGHDT and CDR2 YYEEEE. The CDR3 spans 14 residues. V lost 6 bases, J lost 4 bases, and 9 bases stayed unmatched. The chain has TRBV5-6 and TRBJ1-2, with TRBD1 identical over 7 bases. This clonotype originated in a female donor in good health, enrolled as a control in a pregnancy study. Here the sequenced sample was peripheral blood, taken in the third trimester of pregnancy. The CDR3 nucleotides are TGTGCCAGCACCCCCGGGGACAGACCCTATGGCTACACCTTC. This gives the protein CASTPGDRPYGYTF.